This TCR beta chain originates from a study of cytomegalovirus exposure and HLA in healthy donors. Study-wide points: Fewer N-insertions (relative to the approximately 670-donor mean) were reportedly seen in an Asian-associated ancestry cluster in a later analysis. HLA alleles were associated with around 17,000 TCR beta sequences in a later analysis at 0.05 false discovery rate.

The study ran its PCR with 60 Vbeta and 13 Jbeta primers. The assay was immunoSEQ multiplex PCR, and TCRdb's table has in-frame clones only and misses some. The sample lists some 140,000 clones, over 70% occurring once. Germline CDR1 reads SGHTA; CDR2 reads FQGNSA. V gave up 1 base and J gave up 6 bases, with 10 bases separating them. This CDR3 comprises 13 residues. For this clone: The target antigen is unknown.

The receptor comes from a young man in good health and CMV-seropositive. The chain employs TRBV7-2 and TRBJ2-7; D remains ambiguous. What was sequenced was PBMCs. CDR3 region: CASSLGRHFEQYF. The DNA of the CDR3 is TGTGCCAGCAGCTTAGGTCGACATTTCGAGCAGTACTTC. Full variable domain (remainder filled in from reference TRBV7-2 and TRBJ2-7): GAGVSQSPSNKVTEKGKDVELRCDPISGHTALYWYRQSLGQGLEFLIYFQGNSAPDKSGLPSDRFSAERTGGSVSTLTIQRTQQEDSAVYLCASSLGRHFEQYFGPGTRLTVT.